The T cell receptor beta chain under discussion was sequenced for a study of T cell repertoires in cytomegalovirus infection. Study context: Used in the study were CMV epitopes, some recently identified and HLA-C-restricted, others well-studied and HLA-B-restricted. Indications of both CMV infection and matching HLA type were provided by public TCR beta signatures. Broader study findings: The cumulative frequency of public TCR beta families identified carriers of CMV plus the relevant HLA. It was HLA-C-restricted CMV-specific TCR beta clonotypes that dominated the response ex vivo.

Notes on this clonotype: Antigen unknown.

Germline assignment: CDR1 SEHNR and CDR2 FQNEAQ (reference sequence). Trimming at V came to 6 bases and at J to 4 bases, leaving 8 bases not matched to a gene. The CDR3 spans 15 residues. TCRdb processed the reads anew with MiXCR; each CDR3 protein has one entry. This repertoire shows about 220,000 distinct CDR3 sequences, less than 50% found once; its top ten account for around 60%. The chain employs TRBV7-9 and TRBJ1-4, with 7 bases lining up with TRBD1. The sequence derives from a human donor in good health (CMV status not recorded). Some clones in this sample may be carry-over from other donors' samples. Sequencing used CD8+ T cells from cultured PBMCs, obtained from culture after CMV antigen stimulation. CDR3 coding DNA: TGTGCCAGCAGGAGGGAACAGGGGAGTAATGAAAAACTGTTTTTT. Its translation is CASRREQGSNEKLFF.